This TCR beta chain was identified in a study of blood T cell repertoires in COVID-19. As for the study in general: Samples taken during acute and convalescent COVID-19 were collected in the United States, Italy and Spain. Sample material is recorded as cDNA or gDNA derived from T cells, B-cell-depleted T cells, or PBMCs.

The table came from immunoSEQ multiplex PCR; TCRdb's copy has only in-frame clones and leaves some out. The repertoire holds fewer than 700,000 clones, with about 89% as singletons. Seattle enrolled patients during active infection and tracked them longitudinally. Germline CDR1 reads SGHAT; CDR2 reads FQNNGV. Losses at the gene ends were 3 bases for V and 8 bases for J; bases not matched to a gene: 6. This CDR3 has 14 residues. What was sequenced was peripheral blood. The rearrangement links TRBV11-2 to TRBJ1-4; 7 bases map to TRBD1. The clonotype was recovered from a woman aged 45-59 years with COVID-19, enrolled during active disease. CDR3 region: CASSFNRGPEKLFF. The CDR3 coding sequence is TGTGCCAGCAGCTTCAACAGGGGACCAGAAAAACTGTTTTTT.